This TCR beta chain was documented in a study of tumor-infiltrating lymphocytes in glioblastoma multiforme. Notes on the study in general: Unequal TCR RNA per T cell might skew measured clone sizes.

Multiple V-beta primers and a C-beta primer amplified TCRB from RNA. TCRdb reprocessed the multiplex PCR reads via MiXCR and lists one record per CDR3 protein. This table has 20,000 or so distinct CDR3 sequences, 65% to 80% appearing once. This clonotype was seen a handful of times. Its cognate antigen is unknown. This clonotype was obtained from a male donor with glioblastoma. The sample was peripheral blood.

As DNA, the CDR3 is TGTGCCAGCAGTCGGCAGAACCAAGAGACCCAGTACTTC. Amino acid sequence: CASSRQNQETQYF. The chain links TRBV7-9 to TRBJ2-5, with D unclear. This CDR3 has 13 amino acids. The V gene lost 6 bases and the J gene lost 0 bases, with 8 bases spanning the gap. In germline, CDR1 is SEHNR, CDR2 FQNEAQ (reference sequence).